A single sample is the source of the 26 T cell receptor beta chains below, sequenced in a study of post-analysis software for immune sequencing data. General study results and limits: A few TRBV segments appeared more often in patients than in controls, and TRBV5-6, TRBV5-1 and TRBV20-1 were among these.

The authors incorporated unique molecular identifiers into the TCR beta cDNA libraries. TCRdb itself ran the PCR reads through MiXCR, one entry per CDR3 protein. This sample has 740,000 or so distinct CDR3 sequences, with about 53% found just once. These TCRs are of unknown antigen specificity. The sequenced sample was blood. The receptors stem from a girl aged 5 to 17 with multiple sclerosis.

This clonotype was seen once. The CDR3 bases are TGTGCCAGCAGCTTGTCAGGTTTTAATGAGCAGTTCTTC. Translating gives CASSLSGFNEQFF. This chain joins TRBV5-6 and TRBJ2-1, with D unresolved. This CDR3 region has 13 residues. V lost 1 base and J 7 bases, leaving 9 bases between the germline ends. The germline V gene encodes CDR1 SGHDT and CDR2 YYEEEE.

This clonotype was seen only a few times. V is TRBV12-3 or TRBV12-4 and J is TRBJ2-7, with D uncertain. Trimming removed 1 base at V and 6 bases at J, with 7 bases between. The CDR3 loop spans 12 amino acids. This CDR3 reads CASSLGSTEQYF. CDR3 bases: TGTGCCAGCAGTTTAGGGTCCACCGAGCAGTACTTC.

The chain joins TRBV2 to TRBJ2-7; no reliable D call. V was clipped by 7 bases and J by 2 bases, with 15 bases between them. The CDR3 loop spans 14 amino acids. From germline, CDR1 is SNHLY and CDR2 FYNNEI. In DNA, the CDR3 is TGTGCCAGCACTGGCGGACCCGTCCCCTACGAGCAGTACTTC. It is translated as CASTGGPVPYEQYF.

The chain uses TRBV12-3 or TRBV12-4 and TRBJ2-1; D assignment may be TRBD1 or TRBD2 (6 bases each). V gave up 7 bases and J gave up 0 bases, with 13 bases separating them. The CDR3 consists of 15 residues. The CDR3 here is CASTRGPSSYNEQFF. The CDR3 DNA is TGTGCCAGCACACGGGGGCCAAGCTCCTACAATGAGCAGTTCTTC.

This rearrangement joins TRBV29-1 to TRBJ2-7; no clear D gene. The J call is uncertain, as TRBJ2-5 better fits the DNA end. The length of the CDR3 is 12 residues. Germline CDR1 and CDR2: SQVTM and ANQGSEA. This CDR3 reads CSVFTTPETQYF. The DNA for the CDR3 is TGCAGCGTCTTTACCACCCCGGAGACCCAGTACTTC.

The CDR3 nucleotides are TGCAGCGTTGAAGATCCAACGCGAGGGGGCACTGAAGCTTTCTTT. Translated, it gives CSVEDPTRGGTEAFF. This chain connects TRBV29-1 to TRBJ1-1; weak D call: TRBD1 (6 bases). Germline V lookup: CDR1 SQVTM, CDR2 ANQGSEA. CDR3 length: 15 residues. V was shortened by 0 bases and J by 4 bases, with 15 bases between the two germline ends.

As regards this clonotype: Relative to the germline gene, one junction end is altered; a read error may explain this. V and J are TRBV19 and TRBJ2-1; D might be TRBD2 (6 bases). The germline V gene has CDR1 LNHDA and CDR2 SQIVND (reference sequence). This CDR3 contains 12 residues. CDR3 region: CATSTGSSEQFF. CDR3 DNA: TGTGCCACTAGTACCGGGAGCAGCGAGCAGTTCTTC.

This chain links TRBV12-3 or TRBV12-4 with TRBJ2-7, with D perhaps TRBD2 (6 bases). The DNA matches TRBJ2-5 better at its end, which makes the J call doubtful. CDR3 length: 14 residues. Here the CDR3 reads CASSSGRGSETQYF. The CDR3 DNA is TGTGCCAGCAGTTCCGGACGGGGGTCAGAGACCCAGTACTTC.

V and J are TRBV7-2 and TRBJ2-3; 7 bases line up with TRBD2. Germline V lookup: CDR1 SGHTA, CDR2 FQGNSA. With V trimmed by 5 bases and J by 4 bases, 6 bases remained unmatched. The CDR3 has 14 residues. CDR3 nucleotides: TGTGCCAGCAGCAGAGCGGGGTCGGCAGATACGCAGTATTTT. Its protein product is CASSRAGSADTQYF.

The chain combines TRBV10-3 with TRBJ2-4; no reliable D call. The closer fit of TRBJ2-7 to the DNA end suggests the J call may be wrong. This CDR3 has 14 amino acids. CDR1 and CDR2 from the germline V gene are ENHRY and SYGVKD. The CDR3 bases are TGTGCCACCGCCCGAGTCGCGGCATATGGCGAGCAGTACTTC. Its protein product is CATARVAAYGEQYF.

The chain carries TRBV7-2 and TRBJ2-1, with 8 bases lining up with TRBD2. Germline-derived CDR1 and CDR2 are SGHTA and FQGNSA. This CDR3 has 16 residues. V lost 2 bases and J lost 3; bases outside the gene matches: 6. CDR3 nucleotides: TGTGCCAGCAGCTTATCTGGGCGGGAGGTCTACAATGAGCAGTTCTTC. Protein sequence: CASSLSGREVYNEQFF.

The genes are TRBV7-6 and TRBJ2-5; TRBD1 might be the D (6 bases). The V end was cut by 4 bases, the J end by 3 bases, with 30 bases between. Germline assignment: CDR1 SGHVS and CDR2 FNYEAQ. This CDR3 is 20 amino acids long. CDR3: CASSSSFAPVSGAPKETQYF. Written as DNA, the CDR3 is TGTGCCAGCAGCTCCAGTTTTGCTCCAGTTTCAGGGGCCCCTAAAGAGACCCAGTACTTC.

This clonotype came up a few times. The V and J genes are TRBV11-2 and TRBJ2-4; the D gene is possibly TRBD1 (6 bases). The germline gives CDR1 SGHAT, CDR2 FQNNGV. CDR3 size: 19 residues. The germline V and J ends were trimmed by 0 bases and 0 bases, with 18 bases remaining between them. The DNA for the CDR3 is TGTGCCAGCAGCTTAGACGGGAAGAGAACAGGGTTAGCCAAAAACATTCAGTACTTC. It encodes CASSLDGKRTGLAKNIQYF. Complete variable domain (other parts from reference TRBV11-2 and TRBJ2-4): EAGVAQSPRYKIIEKRQSVAFWCNPISGHATLYWYQQILGQGPKLLIQFQNNGVVDDSQLPKDRFSAERLKGVDSTLKIQPAKLEDSAVYLCASSLDGKRTGLAKNIQYFGAGTRLSVL.

This clonotype was detected only a few times. CDR3 bases: TGTGCCATCAGTGAGTTGCGGGCCCTAACCTACGAGCAGTACTTC. Its translation is CAISELRALTYEQYF. The rearrangement joins TRBV10-3 to TRBJ2-7; weak D call: TRBD2 (5 bases). Between the trimmed V and J ends, which lost 1 base and 2 bases, there was a span of 12 bases. Germline CDR1 and CDR2: ENHRY and SYGVKD. This CDR3 is 15 amino acids long.

This clonotype was recorded once. The chain is built from TRBV11-2 and TRBJ2-1, with D hard to call. The CDR3 has 13 amino acids. CDR1 and CDR2 (germline): SGHAT, FQNNGV. The ends were cut back, 3 bases at V and 8 bases at J, with 11 bases in the middle. This CDR3 reads CASSFNSDDEQFF. For the CDR3, the DNA is TGTGCCAGCAGCTTCAACAGTGACGATGAGCAGTTCTTC. Full variable domain (remainder filled in from reference TRBV11-2 and TRBJ2-1): EAGVAQSPRYKIIEKRQSVAFWCNPISGHATLYWYQQILGQGPKLLIQFQNNGVVDDSQLPKDRFSAERLKGVDSTLKIQPAKLEDSAVYLCASSFNSDDEQFFGPGTRLTVL.

This clonotype has only a few counts. The chain has TRBV7-2 and TRBJ1-2; D uncertain. Looked up from germline, CDR1 is SGHTA and CDR2 is FQGNSA. CDR3 length: 11 residues. V was shortened by 5 bases and J by 8 bases, with 9 bases between the two germline ends. The CDR3 sequence: CASSPDLGYTF. As DNA, the CDR3 is TGTGCCAGCAGCCCGGACCTAGGCTACACCTTC.

The chain recombines TRBV10-3 with TRBJ1-2; no reliable D call. The germline CDR1 and CDR2 sequences are ENHRY and SYGVKD. The CDR3 loop spans 14 amino acids. Trimming took 0 bases from V and 5 from J, leaving 10 bases between them. This CDR3 reads CAISESVPKYGYTF. DNA for the CDR3: TGTGCCATCAGTGAGTCCGTACCGAAATATGGCTACACCTTC.

This chain connects TRBV7-9 to TRBJ2-7; D gene unclear. This CDR3 is built from 11 residues. Germline CDR1 reads SEHNR; CDR2 reads FQNEAQ (reference sequence). The germline V and J ends were trimmed by 7 bases and 7 bases, with 11 bases remaining between them. The CDR3 region has the DNA TGTGCCAGCACCCTTCGGGTAGAGCAGTACTTC. It codes for CASTLRVEQYF.

The chain links TRBV20-1 to TRBJ1-4; no definite D call. The germline CDR1 and CDR2 sequences are DFQATT and SNEGSKA (reference sequence). This CDR3 contains 15 residues. Trimming took off 0 bases at V and 7 bases at J, with 15 bases between the two ends. CDR3: CSAREPRVRGEKLFF. For the CDR3, the DNA is TGCAGTGCTAGAGAGCCTAGGGTGCGCGGTGAAAAACTGTTTTTT.

The chain carries TRBV5-1 and TRBJ2-3; 10 nucleotides match TRBD2. The CDR3 extends over 13 amino acids. Germline V gene sequence: CDR1 SGHRS, CDR2 YFSETQ. Germline trimming cut 7 bases from V and 4 bases from J; bases unmatched to any gene: 3. The CDR3 protein is CASGGTSADTQYF. The CDR3 DNA follows: TGCGCCAGCGGAGGGACTAGCGCAGATACGCAGTATTTT.

The CDR3, as DNA: TGCAGCGTTGAAAGGGGGCTGGAAGCTTTCTTT. It translates to CSVERGLEAFF. J is TRBJ1-1 and V is TRBV29-1; 7 bases align to TRBD1. The V gene end was trimmed by 2 bases and the J gene end by 8 bases; junction bases not matched to a gene: 2. CDR1 is SQVTM, CDR2 ANQGSEA, per germline. The length of the CDR3 is 11 residues.

This chain connects TRBV9 to TRBJ2-1; 7 bases are a match to TRBD2. The length of the CDR3 is 15 residues. Germline V CDR1 and CDR2: SGDLS, YYNGEE. The V gene end was trimmed by 3 bases and the J gene end by 6 bases; junction bases not matched to a gene: 9. For the CDR3, the DNA is TGTGCCAGCAGCGAAACTAGCGCTCGGGGCAATGAGCAGTTCTTC. It encodes CASSETSARGNEQFF. Filled out from reference TRBV9 and TRBJ2-1, the complete variable domain reads DSGVTQTPKHLITATGQRVTLRCSPRSGDLSVYWYQQSLDQGLQFLIQYYNGEERAKGNILERFSAQQFPDLHSELNLSSLELGDSALYFCASSETSARGNEQFFGPGTRLTVL.

This clonotype turned up a few times. This rearrangement joins TRBV19 to TRBJ2-1, with D perhaps TRBD1 or TRBD2 (5 bases each). V was clipped by 3 bases and J by 0 bases, with 9 bases between them. This CDR3 has 15 residues. Germline V gene sequence: CDR1 LNHDA, CDR2 SQIVND (reference sequence). As DNA, the CDR3 is TGTGCCAGTAGTATTAATGGGGGCTCCTACAATGAGCAGTTCTTC. Its protein product is CASSINGGSYNEQFF.

The chain employs TRBV7-2 and TRBJ2-7; 8 nucleotides match TRBD1. The CDR3 contains 15 residues. Germline lookup yields CDR1 SGHTA and CDR2 FQGNSA. J gave up 3 bases and V 3 bases, and 7 bases lay outside the gene matches. The CDR3 DNA follows: TGTGCCAGCAGCTTCAGACAGGGGACAAACTACGAGCAGTACTTC. Protein: CASSFRQGTNYEQYF.

The chain uses TRBV7-9 and TRBJ2-1, with TRBD2 matching over 7 bases. The V segment lost 0 bases and the J segment 4 bases; nucleotides outside the gene matches: 15. Germline V lookup: CDR1 SEHNR, CDR2 FQNEAQ (reference sequence). CDR3 length: 19 residues. Written as DNA, the CDR3 is TGTGCCAGCAGCTTAGCGTTTAAGCGGGACCAGGCCCTTTACAATGAGCAGTTCTTC. This codes for CASSLAFKRDQALYNEQFF.

This clonotype was seen a handful of times. The gene calls are TRBV2 and TRBJ2-3; the match to TRBD2 covers 9 bases. The CDR3 has 15 amino acids. V shed 3 bases, J shed 3 bases, and the junction held 4 bases outside the gene matches. Germline CDR1 reads SNHLY; CDR2 reads FYNNEI. The CDR3 DNA is TGTGCCAGCAGTGACTCTCTAGCGGGAACAGATACGCAGTATTTT. Its translation: CASSDSLAGTDTQYF.